Presented here are 13 T cell receptor beta chains from one specimen sequenced in a study of T-cell memory formation after mild COVID-19. TCRdb itself ran the 5' RACE reads through MiXCR, one entry per CDR3 protein. The top ten clones hold less than 10% of a sample with 550,000 to 700,000 distinct CDR3 sequences, 17% of them seen once. Sample: PBMCs or a T cell subset sorted from them (not recorded which). The origin of the receptors is an adult woman who had mild COVID-19 (a few samples of this study predate the infection). Cell type and time point are not known.

The chain is built from TRBV7-9 and TRBJ2-5; 14 nucleotides match TRBD2. Trimming took 4 bases from V and 5 from J; bases not matched to a gene: 9. The CDR3 length is 17 residues. Germline CDR1 reads SEHNR; CDR2 reads FQNEAQ (reference sequence). CDR3 nucleotide sequence: TGTGCCAGCAGCTCGACCCGACTAGCGGGAGGGGATGAGACCCAGTACTTC. This gives the protein CASSSTRLAGGDETQYF.

This clonotype turned up a few times. This rearrangement joins TRBV20-1 to TRBJ2-3; no definite D call. V was cut by 6 bases and J by 7 bases, with 17 bases left in between. This CDR3 spans 13 amino acids. CDR1 DFQATT and CDR2 SNEGSKA come from the germline V gene (reference sequence). CDR3 in DNA: TGCAGTGCGCTACCCTTATTAGGAAATACGCAGTATTTT. Its protein is CSALPLLGNTQYF.

This clonotype was observed a handful of times. V is TRBV24-1 and J is TRBJ2-7, with TRBD1 matching 9 bases. Per germline, CDR1 KGHDR and CDR2 SFDVKD. The CDR3 extends over 14 amino acids. J was trimmed by 3 bases and V by 10 bases; bases with no gene match: 9. The CDR3 protein is CATERTGGRYEQYF. Written as DNA, the CDR3 is TGTGCCACAGAACGCACAGGGGGCCGCTACGAGCAGTACTTC.

The chain has TRBV2 and TRBJ2-3; D call uncertain. V lost 0 bases to trimming and J lost 2 bases, with 6 bases between them. This CDR3 is 14 amino acids long. The germline gives CDR1 SNHLY, CDR2 FYNNEI. The CDR3 sequence: CASSEALATDTQYF. The CDR3 DNA sequence: TGTGCCAGCAGTGAAGCGTTGGCCACAGATACGCAGTATTTT.

This clonotype has just a few counts. J is TRBJ1-5 and V is TRBV19; 8 bases match TRBD1. The J segment lost 7 bases and the V segment lost 10 bases, leaving 9 bases of the junction unmatched. Germline assignment: CDR1 LNHDA and CDR2 SQIVND (reference sequence). The CDR3 length is 13 residues. CDR3: CATTTTGGQPQHF. CDR3 coding DNA: TGTGCCACCACAACTACAGGGGGGCAGCCCCAGCATTTT.

The chain's CDR3 is CASSHIANRSYNEQFF. The CDR3 DNA sequence: TGTGCCAGCAGCCACATAGCGAACCGCTCCTACAATGAGCAGTTCTTC. The chain couples TRBV12-3 or TRBV12-4 to TRBJ2-1; D may be TRBD2 (5 bases). Deletions cut 6 bases from V and 0 bases from J, with 15 bases between. The CDR3 is 16 amino acids.

This clonotype was detected a few times. V gene TRBV24-1 combines with J gene TRBJ2-5; D possibly corresponds to TRBD1 (5 bases). The V gene's germline CDR1 is KGHDR and CDR2 SFDVKD. Trimming cost V 2 bases and J 5 bases, with 8 bases left between them. This CDR3 is built from 13 residues. CDR3: CATSDSGLETQYF. Here the CDR3 DNA reads TGTGCCACCAGTGATTCAGGGCTTGAGACCCAGTACTTC.

This clonotype was counted a few times. V and J are TRBV18 and TRBJ1-5; D unclear. The CDR3 spans 15 residues. Germline V CDR1 and CDR2: KGHSH, LQKENI. V lost 2 bases and J lost 4, with 12 bases in between. The CDR3 sequence is CASSPGVQINQPQHF. The DNA of the CDR3 is TGTGCCAGCTCACCAGGGGTACAAATAAATCAGCCCCAGCATTTT.

This clonotype was counted between two and nine times. This chain joins TRBV2 and TRBJ2-1; 9 nucleotides align to TRBD1. V shed 5 bases, J shed 1 base, and the junction held 3 bases outside the gene matches. CDR3 size: 15 residues. CDR1 SNHLY and CDR2 FYNNEI come from the germline V gene. In DNA, the CDR3 is TGTGCCAGCAGTACGGACAGGGGATCCTACAATGAGCAGTTCTTC. This gives the protein CASSTDRGSYNEQFF.

The sample holds a few counts of this clonotype. The chain joins TRBV7-2 to TRBJ1-1; 7 nucleotides agree with TRBD1. Germline V gene lookup returns CDR1 SGHTA and CDR2 FQGNSA. This CDR3 has 15 amino acids. The ends lost 4 bases at V and 1 base at J; junction bases unmatched: 6. CDR3 residues: CASSSRQGPNTEAFF. Here the CDR3 DNA reads TGTGCCAGCAGCTCCAGACAGGGCCCGAACACTGAAGCTTTCTTT. The full variable domain, completed using reference TRBV7-2 and TRBJ1-1, is GAGVSQSPSNKVTEKGKDVELRCDPISGHTALYWYRQSLGQGLEFLIYFQGNSAPDKSGLPSDRFSAERTGGSVSTLTIQRTQQEDSAVYLCASSSRQGPNTEAFFGQGTRLTVV.

This clonotype was seen only a few times. The rearrangement joins TRBV7-6 to TRBJ2-7, with D maybe TRBD1 (5 bases). The CDR3 is 15 amino acids. V was shortened by 1 base and J by 0 bases, with 10 bases between the two germline ends. Germline values: CDR1 SGHVS, CDR2 FNYEAQ. The CDR3 sequence is CASSLEGRDSYEQYF. The CDR3 DNA reads TGTGCCAGCAGCTTAGAAGGCAGGGACTCCTACGAGCAGTACTTC.

This clonotype was observed a few times. The chain has TRBV19 and TRBJ1-6; D is uncertain. The V gene's germline CDR1 is LNHDA and CDR2 SQIVND (reference sequence). V lost 8 bases, J lost 10 bases, and 15 bases lay in between. The CDR3 has 13 residues. The CDR3 is CASLGGSFSPLHF. The CDR3 coding sequence is TGTGCCAGTCTGGGCGGTAGTTTCTCACCCCTCCACTTT. Variable domain in full (rest from reference TRBV19 and TRBJ1-6): DGGITQSPKYLFRKEGQNVTLSCEQNLNHDAMYWYRQDPGQGLRLIYYSQIVNDFQKGDIAEGYSVSREKKESFPLTVTSAQKNPTAFYLCASLGGSFSPLHFGNGTRLTVT.

This clonotype was observed a few times. The rearrangement joins TRBV5-1 to TRBJ2-7, with D possibly matching TRBD1 (5 bases). CDR1 is SGHRS and CDR2 is YFSETQ in the germline V gene. CDR3 length: 15 residues. Trimming took 3 bases from V and 4 from J, leaving 17 bases between them. The CDR3 coding sequence is TGCGCCAGCAGCTGGACAACTGGGTCCTCATACGAGCAGTACTTC. It encodes CASSWTTGSSYEQYF.